This TCR beta chain was captured by sequencing in a study of shared clonotypes between healthy human individuals. Adult donors, all healthy and HIV-negative, had no recent acute infections or vaccinations. Genomic DNA, for the unsorted samples, came from about 90 million PBMCs. The J segment lost 9 bases and the V segment lost 4 bases, leaving 6 bases of the junction unmatched. Germline V CDR1 and CDR2: SGHAT, FQNNGV. This CDR3 has 15 amino acids. Each subset's genomic DNA was split evenly across several immunoSEQ plates. Using immunoSEQ multiplex PCR, the repertoire was profiled, and TCRdb retains in-frame clones only, with some absent. The sample shows about 490,000 clones, about three quarters of them seen only once.

The chain combines TRBV11-2 with TRBJ2-2; 12 positions agree with TRBD2. The receptor was derived from a woman between 35 and 50 years old in good health. Some clones in this sample may be carry-over from other donors' samples. The sequenced sample was PBMCs. In DNA, the CDR3 is TGTGCCAGCAGCTATGCGACTAGCGGGAGCCGGGAGCTGTTTTTT. This gives the protein CASSYATSGSRELFF. Full variable domain (missing parts from reference TRBV11-2 and TRBJ2-2): EAGVAQSPRYKIIEKRQSVAFWCNPISGHATLYWYQQILGQGPKLLIQFQNNGVVDDSQLPKDRFSAERLKGVDSTLKIQPAKLEDSAVYLCASSYATSGSRELFFGEGSRLTVL.